Sequencing of this T cell receptor (beta chain) was carried out in a study of T cell responses to AZD1222 COVID-19 vaccine. Libraries were prepared by immunoSEQ multiplex PCR; TCRdb keeps only in-frame clonotypes and omits some of them. The data contain 90,000 to 150,000 clones, about 89% of them singletons. The study's findings and limits: Sampling that yielded the repertoires occurred only after the peak T cell response.

Comment on this clone: The antigen remains undetermined.

The TCR comes from an adult in good health. The sample here was peripheral blood, taken on day 0 of AZD1222 vaccination.

Here the CDR3 reads CASRYGTLYEQYF. In DNA, the CDR3 is TGTGCCAGCAGGTACGGGACACTCTACGAGCAGTACTTC. The gene calls are TRBV12-3 or TRBV12-4 and TRBJ2-7; D may be TRBD1 (6 bases). Trimming left V 6 bases short and J 3 bases short, with 12 bases between. This CDR3 has 13 residues.